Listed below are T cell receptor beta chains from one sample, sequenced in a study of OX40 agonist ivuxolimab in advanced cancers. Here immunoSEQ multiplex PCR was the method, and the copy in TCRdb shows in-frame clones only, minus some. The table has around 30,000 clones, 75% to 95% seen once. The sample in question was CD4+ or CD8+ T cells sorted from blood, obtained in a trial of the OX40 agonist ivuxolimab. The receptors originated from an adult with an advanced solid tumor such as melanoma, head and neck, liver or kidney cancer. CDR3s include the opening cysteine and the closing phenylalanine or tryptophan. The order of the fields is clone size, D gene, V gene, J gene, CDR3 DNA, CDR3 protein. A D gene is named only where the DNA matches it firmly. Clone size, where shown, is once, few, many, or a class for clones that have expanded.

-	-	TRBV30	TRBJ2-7	TGTGCCTGGAGTCCCAACACCGACGGGCAGTACTTC	CAWSPNTDGQYF
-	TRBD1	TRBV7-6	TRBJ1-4	TGTGCCAGCAGCCCCAGGACAGGCGGGGTCCCCTATGAAAAACTGTTTTTT	CASSPRTGGVPYEKLFF
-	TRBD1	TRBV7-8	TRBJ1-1	TGTGCCAGCAGCCTGACAGGGGCGAATACTGAAGCTTTCTTT	CASSLTGANTEAFF
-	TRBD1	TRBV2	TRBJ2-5	TGTGCCAGCAGTCATACCGAGGGACAGAGCTCCGGGCAAGAGACCCAGTACTTC	CASSHTEGQSSGQETQYF
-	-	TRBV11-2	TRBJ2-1	TGTGCCAGCAGCCCCAATAATGAGCAGTTCTTC	CASSPNNEQFF
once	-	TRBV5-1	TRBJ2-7	TGCGCCAGCAGCTTGGAAGTAACCTACGAGCAGTACTTC	CASSLEVTYEQYF
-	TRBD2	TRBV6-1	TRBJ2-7	TGTGCCAGCAGTGAAGGGGTAAGCGGGACCTACTACGAGCAGTACTTC	CASSEGVSGTYYEQYF
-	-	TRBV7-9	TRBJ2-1	TGTGCCAGCAGCTTACCCGGACTAGGGGGTAATGAGCAGTTCTTC	CASSLPGLGGNEQFF
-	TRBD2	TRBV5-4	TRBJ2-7	TGTGCCAGCAGCTTCAAAGGACTAGGAACTTTATACGAGCAGTACTTC	CASSFKGLGTLYEQYF
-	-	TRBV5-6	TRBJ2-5	TGTGCCAGCAGCTTGTTATCGGAGACCCAGTACTTC	CASSLLSETQYF
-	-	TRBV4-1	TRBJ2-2	TGCGCCAGCAGCCAAGAGGACACCGGGGAGCTGTTTTTT	CASSQEDTGELFF
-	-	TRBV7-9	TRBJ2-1	TGTGCCAGCAGCCCCCCCGGGGGTAGCGAGTACAATGAGCAGTTCTTC	CASSPPGGSEYNEQFF
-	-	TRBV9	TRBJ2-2	TGTGCCAGCAGCGTAGCTACGCAGGGGCGCACCGGGGAGCTGTTTTTT	CASSVATQGRTGELFF
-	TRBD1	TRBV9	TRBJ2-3	TGTGCCAGCAGCGCGGCTTCAGGGGGCGGGGCAGATACGCAGTATTTT	CASSAASGGGADTQYF
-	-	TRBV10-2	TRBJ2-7	TGCGCCAGCAGTGCCCCCAACTCCTACGAGCAGTACTTC	CASSAPNSYEQYF
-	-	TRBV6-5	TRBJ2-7	TGTGCCAGCAGTTCAGGGGACCACGAGCAGTACTTC	CASSSGDHEQYF
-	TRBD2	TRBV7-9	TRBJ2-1	TGTGCCAGCAGCTTAGGTCAGGGAGGGTCCCAATACAATGAGCAGTTCTTC	CASSLGQGGSQYNEQFF
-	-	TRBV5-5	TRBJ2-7	TGTGCCAGCAGCTATGAACAGACAATCTACGAGCAGTACTTC	CASSYEQTIYEQYF
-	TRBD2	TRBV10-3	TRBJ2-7	TGTGCCACCCGATGGCGGGAGAGGGAGAACGAGCAGTACTTC	CATRWRERENEQYF
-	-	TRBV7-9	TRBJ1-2	TGTGCCAGCAGCCCCGGGCAGGCTCCCTATGGCTACACCTTC	CASSPGQAPYGYTF
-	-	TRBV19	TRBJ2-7	TGTGCCAGTAGTATCTCGGTTTACTACGAGCAGTACTTC	CASSISVYYEQYF
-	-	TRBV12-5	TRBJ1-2	TGTGCTAGTGGTTTGACAGTTCTCTATGGCTACACCTTC	CASGLTVLYGYTF
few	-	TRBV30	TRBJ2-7	TGTGCCTGGAACGGATTAGGAACCTACGAGCAGTACTTC	CAWNGLGTYEQYF
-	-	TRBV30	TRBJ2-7	TGTGCCTGGAGTGTACGAGACTTAAGTAGCGAGCAGTACTTC	CAWSVRDLSSEQYF
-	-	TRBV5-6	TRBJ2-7	TGTGCCAGCAGCTTGGGCCAGGGTGGGTACGAGCAGTACTTC	CASSLGQGGYEQYF
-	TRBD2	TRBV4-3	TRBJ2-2	TGCGCCAGCAGCCAAGATCCAGCGGGAGACACCGGGGAGCTGTTTTTT	CASSQDPAGDTGELFF
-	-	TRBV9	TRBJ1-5	TGTGCCAGCAGCGGAGGGTTGGAGCAGCCCCAGCATTTT	CASSGGLEQPQHF
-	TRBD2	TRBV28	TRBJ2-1	TGTGCCAGCAGTTTAAGACTAGCGGACTACAATGAGCAGTTCTTC	CASSLRLADYNEQFF
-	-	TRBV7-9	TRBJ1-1	TGTGCCAGCAGCTTACCGGGGATCGGCACTGAAGCTTTCTTT	CASSLPGIGTEAFF
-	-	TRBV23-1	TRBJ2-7	TGCGCCAGCAGTCAATCCCGATCCTACGAGCAGTACTTC	CASSQSRSYEQYF